This TCR beta chain appears in the sequencing data of a study of blood T cell repertoires in COVID-19. Assignment of participants to cohorts was predicated upon participant-reported clinical history. In the authors' workflow: How many nucleated cells were present was estimated from reference gene primer amplification. Assay used: immunoSEQ multiplex PCR; TCRdb lists only in-frame clones, some missing. V, J and clone size are taken as reported in that table, and D and trimming were inferred from the DNA itself. The sample comprises roughly 150,000 clones, 70% to 85% of which are singletons, and around a fifth rests with the top ten. This CDR3 spans 16 amino acids. Per germline, CDR1 MRHNA and CDR2 SNTAGT. Trimming stripped 5 bases from V and 0 bases from J, with 16 bases between.

The sample was PBMCs or T cells enriched from blood (not recorded which). The genes are TRBV6-4 and TRBJ1-1; no definite D call. This clonotype originated in a woman between 65 and 79 years old in a cohort exposed to, infected with or recovered from COVID-19 (not recorded which). The CDR3 DNA is TGTGCCAGCAGTCGACGGACTGCGGGCGTGAACACTGAAGCTTTCTTT. Translated, it gives CASSRRTAGVNTEAFF.